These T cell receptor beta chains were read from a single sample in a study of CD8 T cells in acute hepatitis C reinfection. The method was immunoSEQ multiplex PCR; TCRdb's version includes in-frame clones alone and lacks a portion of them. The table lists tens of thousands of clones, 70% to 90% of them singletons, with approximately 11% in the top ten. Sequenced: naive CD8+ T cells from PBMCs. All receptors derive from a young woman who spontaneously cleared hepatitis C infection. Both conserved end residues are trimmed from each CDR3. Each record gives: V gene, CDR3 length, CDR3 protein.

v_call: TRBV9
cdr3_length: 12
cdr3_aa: ASSVGQGFEKLF

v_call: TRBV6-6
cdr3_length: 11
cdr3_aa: ASRFTGGDEQF

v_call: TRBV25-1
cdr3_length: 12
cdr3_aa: AKTKTGGYYGYT

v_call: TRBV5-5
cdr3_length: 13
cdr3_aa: ASSLVPPRTGELF

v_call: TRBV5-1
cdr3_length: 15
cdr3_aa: ASSFTDRGTNTGELF

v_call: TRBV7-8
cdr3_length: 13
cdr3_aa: ASREAAGTFYEQY

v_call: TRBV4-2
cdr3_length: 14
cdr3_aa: ASSPTALAGVPEQY

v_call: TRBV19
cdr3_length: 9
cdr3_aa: TSAGYNEQF

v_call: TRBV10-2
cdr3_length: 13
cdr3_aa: ASSKGGIDEDTQY

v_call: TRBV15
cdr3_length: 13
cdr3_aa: ATSEGGFSGNTIY

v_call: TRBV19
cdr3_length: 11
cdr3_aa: ASSISEFIGLF

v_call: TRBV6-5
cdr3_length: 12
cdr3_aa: ASSYSMENGELF

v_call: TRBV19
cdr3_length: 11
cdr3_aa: ASRWKLITEAF

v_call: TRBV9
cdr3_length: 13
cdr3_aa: ASSVGLAGDYEQY

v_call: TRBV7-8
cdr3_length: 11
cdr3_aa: ASSPSYGYEQF

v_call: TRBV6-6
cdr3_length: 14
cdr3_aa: ASSYSSSVDTGELF

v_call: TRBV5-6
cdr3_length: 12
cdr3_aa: ASSLEAYMETQY

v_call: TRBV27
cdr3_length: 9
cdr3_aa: AIASGGRAF

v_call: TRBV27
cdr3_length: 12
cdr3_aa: ASSSGQMRDEQY

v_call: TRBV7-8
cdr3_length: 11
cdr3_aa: ASSPLRGTEAF

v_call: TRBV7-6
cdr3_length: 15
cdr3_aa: ASSFSGLAEMKETQY

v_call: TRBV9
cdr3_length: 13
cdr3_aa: ASSAGGTNTYEQY

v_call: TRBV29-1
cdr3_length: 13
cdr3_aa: SVDLGTSGANVLT

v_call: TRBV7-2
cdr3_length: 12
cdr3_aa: ASSLVRVGYEQY

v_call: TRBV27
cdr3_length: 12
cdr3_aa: ASSPGLAGETQY

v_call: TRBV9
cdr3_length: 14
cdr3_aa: ASSVAAGPLAAEAF

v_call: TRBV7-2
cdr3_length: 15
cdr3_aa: ASSIFHRLPSIDTQY

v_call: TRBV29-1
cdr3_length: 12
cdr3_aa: SVGRTGANYGYT

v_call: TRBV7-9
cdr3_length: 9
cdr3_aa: ASSLNTEAF

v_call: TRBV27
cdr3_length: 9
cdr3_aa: ASSRSGEQY

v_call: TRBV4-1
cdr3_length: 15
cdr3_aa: ASSQDPLAGGPYEQY

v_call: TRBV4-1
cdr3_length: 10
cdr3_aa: ATLDISGRGY

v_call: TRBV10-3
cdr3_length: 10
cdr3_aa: TIARDVYEQY

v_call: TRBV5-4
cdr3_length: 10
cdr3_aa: ASSLGVVEQF

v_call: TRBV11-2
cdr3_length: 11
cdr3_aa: ASTTPASGELF

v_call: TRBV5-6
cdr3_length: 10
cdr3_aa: ASSWGTGELF

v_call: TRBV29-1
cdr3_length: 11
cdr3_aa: SVATDRSYEQY

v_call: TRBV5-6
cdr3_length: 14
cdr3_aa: ASSQGLAGLTGELF

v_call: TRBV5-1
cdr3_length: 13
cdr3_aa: ASSPWDRESQPQH

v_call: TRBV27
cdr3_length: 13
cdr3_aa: ASVGRLAGFYEQY

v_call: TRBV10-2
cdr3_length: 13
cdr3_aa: ASSYSGTSVGEQY

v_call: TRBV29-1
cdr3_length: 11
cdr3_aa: SVEKQGVYGYT